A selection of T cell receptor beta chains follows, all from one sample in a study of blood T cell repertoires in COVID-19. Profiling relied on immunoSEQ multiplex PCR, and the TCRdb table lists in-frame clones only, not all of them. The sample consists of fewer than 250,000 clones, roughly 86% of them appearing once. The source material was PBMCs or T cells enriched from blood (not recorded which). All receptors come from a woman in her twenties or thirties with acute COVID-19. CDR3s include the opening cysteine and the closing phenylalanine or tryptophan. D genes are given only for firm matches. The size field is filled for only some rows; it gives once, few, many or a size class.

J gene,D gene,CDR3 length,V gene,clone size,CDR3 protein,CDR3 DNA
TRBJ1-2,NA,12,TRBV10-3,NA,CAISNIAGGYTF,TGTGCCATCAGTAACATCGCGGGCGGCTACACCTTC
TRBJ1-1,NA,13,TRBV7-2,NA,CASSVQINTEAFF,TGTGCCAGCAGCGTACAGATAAACACTGAAGCTTTCTTT
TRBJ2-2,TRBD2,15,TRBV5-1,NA,CASSFSGGPIRELFF,TGCGCCAGCAGCTTTAGCGGGGGGCCAATTCGGGAGCTGTTTTTT
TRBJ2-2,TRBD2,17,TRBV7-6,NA,CASSLGPSGANTGELFF,TGTGCCAGCAGCTTAGGGCCTAGCGGCGCGAACACCGGGGAGCTGTTTTTT
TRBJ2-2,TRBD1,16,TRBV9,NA,CASSVAKGGRGGELFF,TGTGCCAGCAGCGTAGCTAAAGGGGGCCGGGGCGGGGAGCTGTTTTTT
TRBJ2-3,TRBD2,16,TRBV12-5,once,CASGHGTNRVTDTQYF,TGTGCTAGTGGTCATGGGACTAACCGCGTGACAGATACGCAGTATTTT
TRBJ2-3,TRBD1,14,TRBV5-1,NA,CASSLRQGEDTQYF,TGCGCCAGCAGCTTGCGACAGGGTGAAGATACGCAGTATTTT
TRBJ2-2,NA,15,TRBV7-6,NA,CASSLAGGSTGELFF,TGTGCCAGCAGCTTAGCGGGGGGTTCTACCGGGGAGCTGTTTTTT
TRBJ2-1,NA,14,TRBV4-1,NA,CASSQVTPPVEQFF,TGCGCCAGCAGCCAAGTAACCCCGCCGGTCGAGCAGTTCTTC
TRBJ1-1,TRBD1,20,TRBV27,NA,CASSSLGQELSGWLDTEAFF,TGTGCCAGCAGTTCCCTAGGACAGGAATTGTCTGGTTGGTTGGACACTGAAGCTTTCTTT
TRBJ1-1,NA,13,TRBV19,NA,CASSRGPNTEAFF,TGTGCCAGTAGTAGAGGGCCGAACACTGAAGCTTTCTTT
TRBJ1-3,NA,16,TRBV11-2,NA,CASSLRGGSSGNTIYF,TGTGCCAGCAGCCTACGGGGGGGGAGCTCTGGAAACACCATATATTTT
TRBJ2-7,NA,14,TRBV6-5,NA,CASSYSASRGEQYF,TGTGCCAGCAGTTACTCGGCTTCTCGGGGCGAGCAGTACTTC
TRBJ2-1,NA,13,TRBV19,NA,CASRTGAYNEQFF,TGTGCCAGCCGGACGGGGGCCTACAATGAGCAGTTCTTC
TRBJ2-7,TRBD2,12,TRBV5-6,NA,CASSWTSNEQYF,TGTGCCAGCAGCTGGACTAGTAACGAGCAGTACTTC
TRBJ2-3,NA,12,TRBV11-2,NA,CASSQLIDTQYF,TGTGCCAGCAGCCAACTTATTGATACGCAGTATTTT
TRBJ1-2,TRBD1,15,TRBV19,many,CASSIGDRASYGYTF,TGTGCCAGTAGTATAGGGGACAGGGCCAGCTATGGCTACACCTTC
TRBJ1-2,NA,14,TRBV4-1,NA,CASSLLPPFYGYTF,TGCGCCAGCAGCCTACTTCCTCCTTTCTATGGCTACACCTTC
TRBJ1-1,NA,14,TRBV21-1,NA,CASSSREANTEAFF,TGTGCCAGCAGCAGTCGGGAGGCGAACACTGAAGCTTTCTTT
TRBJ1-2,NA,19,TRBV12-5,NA,CASGLPTAGGAQPNYGYTF,TGTGCTAGTGGTTTGCCTACCGCGGGGGGTGCCCAGCCTAACTATGGCTACACCTTC
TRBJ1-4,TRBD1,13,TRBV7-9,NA,CASHRDSTEKLFF,TGTGCCAGTCACCGGGACAGTACTGAAAAACTGTTTTTT
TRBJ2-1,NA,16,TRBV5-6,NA,CASSLTRQSSYNEQFF,TGTGCCAGCAGCCTCACCCGACAGAGCTCCTACAATGAGCAGTTCTTC
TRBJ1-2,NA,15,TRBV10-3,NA,CAISESSAGRGDYTF,TGTGCCATCAGTGAGTCGTCGGCAGGGAGGGGTGACTACACCTTC
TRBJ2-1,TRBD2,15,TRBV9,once,CASSVVSSGDNEQFF,TGTGCCAGCAGCGTAGTCTCCAGCGGGGACAATGAGCAGTTCTTC
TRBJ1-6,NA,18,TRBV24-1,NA,CATSDLRQWSSYNSPLHF,TGTGCCACCAGTGATTTAAGGCAGTGGAGCTCCTATAATTCACCCCTCCACTTT
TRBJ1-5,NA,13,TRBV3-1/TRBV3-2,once,CASSQALNQPQHF,TGTGCCAGCAGCCAAGCCCTCAATCAGCCCCAGCATTTT
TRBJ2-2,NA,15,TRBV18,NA,CASSLDRSNTGELFF,TGTGCCAGCTCGCTAGACAGGTCAAACACCGGGGAGCTGTTTTTT
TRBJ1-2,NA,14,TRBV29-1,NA,CSVDLTGLNYGYTF,TGCAGCGTTGACCTCACAGGGCTTAACTATGGCTACACCTTC
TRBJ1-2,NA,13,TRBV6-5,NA,CASSIGRFYGYTF,TGTGCCAGCAGCATAGGGAGATTCTATGGCTACACCTTC
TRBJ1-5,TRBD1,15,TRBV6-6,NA,CASSAGTGGRQPQHF,TGTGCCAGCAGTGCCGGGACAGGGGGACGTCAGCCCCAGCATTTT
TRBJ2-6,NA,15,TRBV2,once,CASSEEQAGANVLTF,TGTGCCAGCAGTGAAGAACAGGCTGGGGCCAACGTCCTGACTTTC
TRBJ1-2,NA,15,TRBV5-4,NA,CASSLPGTRNYGYTF,TGTGCCAGCAGCTTACCCGGGACAAGGAACTATGGCTACACCTTC
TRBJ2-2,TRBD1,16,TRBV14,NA,CASSLRTGANTGELFF,TGTGCCAGCAGCCTTCGGACAGGGGCTAACACCGGGGAGCTGTTTTTT
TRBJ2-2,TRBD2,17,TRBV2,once,CASRAAGGIPGTGELFF,TGTGCCAGCAGGGCCGCGGGGGGGATCCCGGGCACCGGGGAGCTGTTTTTT
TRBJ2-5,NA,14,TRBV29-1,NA,CSARDRRNQETQYF,TGCAGCGCGCGAGACAGGAGGAACCAAGAGACCCAGTACTTC
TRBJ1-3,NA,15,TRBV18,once,CASSPPYFAGNTIYF,TGTGCCAGCTCACCCCCTTACTTCGCGGGAAACACCATATATTTT
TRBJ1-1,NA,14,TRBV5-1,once,CASSLEGAGTEAFF,TGCGCCAGCAGCTTGGAAGGGGCAGGGACTGAAGCTTTCTTT
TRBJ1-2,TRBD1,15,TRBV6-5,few,CASSQTTGGGYGYTF,TGTGCCAGCAGTCAAACGACAGGGGGTGGCTATGGCTACACCTTC
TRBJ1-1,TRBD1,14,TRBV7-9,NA,CASSFRDRGVWAFF,TGTGCCAGCAGCTTCCGGGACAGGGGGGTCTGGGCTTTCTTT
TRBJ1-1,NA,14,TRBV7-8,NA,CASSTRGWNTEAFF,TGTGCCAGCAGCACTCGGGGGTGGAACACTGAAGCTTTCTTT
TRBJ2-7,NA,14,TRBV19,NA,CASSGGIGSYEQYF,TGTGCCAGTAGTGGCGGGATCGGCTCCTACGAGCAGTACTTC
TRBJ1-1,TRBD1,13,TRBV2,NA,CASREGGNTEAFF,TGTGCCAGCAGGGAAGGGGGCAACACTGAAGCTTTCTTT
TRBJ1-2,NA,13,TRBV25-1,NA,CASSTLANYGYTF,TGTGCCAGCAGCACCTTAGCTAACTATGGCTACACCTTC
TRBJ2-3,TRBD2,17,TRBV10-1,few,CASSESFTSGGTDTQYF,TGCGCCAGCAGTGAGTCGTTTACTAGCGGGGGCACAGATACGCAGTATTTT
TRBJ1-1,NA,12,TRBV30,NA,CAWGPGNTEAFF,TGTGCCTGGGGACCAGGGAACACTGAAGCTTTCTTT
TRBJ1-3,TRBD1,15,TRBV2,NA,CASRQQGAGGNTIYF,TGTGCCAGCAGGCAGCAGGGGGCCGGTGGAAACACCATATATTTT
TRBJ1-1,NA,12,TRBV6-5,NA,CASSPGVTEAFF,TGTGCCAGCAGCCCCGGGGTCACTGAAGCTTTCTTT
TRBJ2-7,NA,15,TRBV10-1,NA,CASSSRTMGLYEQYF,TGCGCCAGCAGTTCGAGGACAATGGGCCTTTACGAGCAGTACTTC
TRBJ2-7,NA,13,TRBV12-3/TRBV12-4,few,CASSRGTAGEQYF,TGTGCCAGCAGCCGGGGGACCGCTGGCGAGCAGTACTTC
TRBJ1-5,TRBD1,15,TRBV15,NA,CATSRWDRENQPQHF,TGTGCCACCAGCAGATGGGACAGGGAAAATCAGCCCCAGCATTTT
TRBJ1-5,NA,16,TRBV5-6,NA,CASSLWGGSSTRPQHF,TGTGCCAGCAGTCTATGGGGAGGTAGTTCCACCCGGCCCCAGCATTTT
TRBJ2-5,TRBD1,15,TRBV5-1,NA,CASSSRDRGLETQYF,TGCGCCAGCAGCTCCCGGGACAGGGGGTTAGAGACCCAGTACTTC
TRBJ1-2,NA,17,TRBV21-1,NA,CASSNRKPQSSNYGYTF,TGTGCCAGCAGCAATCGCAAACCACAGAGCTCGAACTATGGCTACACCTTC
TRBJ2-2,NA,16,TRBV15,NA,CATSRPGVTNTGELFF,TGTGCCACCAGCAGACCCGGTGTTACGAACACCGGGGAGCTGTTTTTT
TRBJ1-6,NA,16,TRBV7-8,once,CASSLEMQGWNSPLHF,TGTGCCAGCAGCTTAGAAATGCAGGGCTGGAATTCACCCCTCCACTTT